This TCR beta chain is drawn from a study of blood T cell repertoires in COVID-19. Study context: T cells, B-cell-depleted T cells, or PBMCs provided the cDNA or gDNA that served as material.

Trimming left V 3 bases short and J 0 bases short, with 18 bases between. CDR3 length: 18 amino acids. Original data processing: The authors estimated nucleated cell counts from reference gene primer amplification. Some clones are missing from TCRdb's copy, which holds only in-frame ones; the method was immunoSEQ multiplex PCR. V, J and clone size derive from that table, while D and trimming were established from the DNA sequence. This sample carries tens of thousands of clones, around 90% of them seen once, and the ten largest clones take roughly 12%. This receptor was taken from a human donor with active COVID-19. The donor label of this sample is uncertain. The sample was peripheral blood. The V call is TRBV23-1, the J call TRBJ1-5; TRBD1 might be the D (5 bases). TRBV23-1 counts as an open reading frame of uncertain function. DNA of the CDR3: TGCGCCAGCAGTCACCCACTTGGGGGGAGAGTTAGCAATCAGCCCCAGCATTTT. Translating it yields CASSHPLGGRVSNQPQHF.